The sequence of this T cell receptor beta chain was determined in a study of monozygotic twins with inflammatory bowel disease. Study observations and caveats: Twins classed as concordant or discordant showed no difference in repertoire similarity, possibly from limited power. T cell subtypes that differed could not be told apart.

Details on this clonotype: Antigen unknown.

Per the germline V gene, CDR1 is SNHLY and CDR2 is FYNNEI. The CDR3 covers 14 residues. With the 5' RACE reads reprocessed, TCRdb shows one record per CDR3 protein and no DNA. Here the sample table reports 300,000 to 400,000 distinct CDR3 sequences. The rearrangement joins TRBV2 to TRBJ2-7; TCRdb reports TRBD1, a call that lacks DNA to check it against. The receptor was derived from a human donor with ulcerative colitis or Crohn's disease, or a healthy co-twin of an affected twin (not recorded which). The sample comprised blood. The CDR3 protein is CASLGTAISYEQYF.